The text below deals with one T cell receptor (beta chain). Its antigen has not been determined. No per-base quality is available; no much larger clone lies one base away. The CDR3 regions of human TCRbeta chains were subjected to immunosequencing. Per the authors' processing: TCRs in the repertoires were matched against a reference library of SARS-CoV-2-specific TCRs that had been generated with the MIRA antigen-specificity platform. Breadth meant the fraction of unique TCRs that were SARS-CoV-2-associated, whereas depth meant the fraction of total T cells that were SARS-CoV-2-associated. Using the MIRA data, each spike-specific TCR was assigned both to the spike region to which the TCR was reactive and to a CD4 or CD8 class. Log10-transformed breadth and depth values were compared by one-way ANOVA with Sidak's multiple comparisons tests. Sourced from immuneACCESS, this table was stored by TCRdb with only in-frame sequences that have V and J called. A share of the clones is absent; for the studies checked, an unresolved V gene accounts for under half, and the remainder has no known explanation. Clone size and the V and J calls come from that table; the DNA yielded D and trimming. The sample profile shows about 47,000 clones; about 80% of them were found once. The ten largest make up less than 25% of the sample.

This sample was included in a study of T cell responses to AZD1222 COVID-19 vaccine (TCRdb year 2021). At the level of the whole study: A total of approximately 240 trial participants underwent TCR sequencing, of whom some 210 received two doses of AZD1222 and 26 received two doses of the MenACWY control vaccine. Trial participants were enrolled by age into subgroups of 18-55, 56-69 and 70-plus years, and around 150, 29 and 61 TCR-sequenced participants, respectively, were included in these subgroups. Overall results and qualifications from the work: Most participants were white British and females outnumbered males, and the authors suggested that clonal diversity may have been underestimated. The whole spike protein was spanned by vaccine-associated CD4 TCRs, and dominant responses were seen in regions 160-218 and 743-854. Reportedly, close to half of the unique spike-specific TCRs recognized epitopes lying outside the regions that are mutated in the B.1.351 and B.1.1.7 variants. A significant rise in spike-specific TCR breadth and depth was observed after two AZD1222 doses relative to day 0 and relative to MenACWY recipients. Conclusions about previously exposed vaccinees were limited because only six AZD1222 recipients were SARS-CoV-2 seropositive at baseline. In the small 56-69-year group, the increase in depth fell short of significance, most likely because of low power. Because no day 14 peak-response samples were available, the repertoires could be characterized only after the peak T cell response.

The sample's time point, from its label and the paper: about 28 days (+/-7) after the second vaccine dose. The label giving this sample's treatment or condition can be read as: meningococcal conjugate vaccine given as trial control. Vaccinee samples were obtained from the UK trials COV001 and COV002, which included a single-blind randomized controlled phase 2/3 trial of AZD1222 (ChAdOx1 nCoV-19) in healthy adults. Trial participant PBMC samples were collected at day 0 and day 28 after the second dose for TCRbeta chain sequencing. According to the germline V gene (reference sequence), CDR1 reads MNHEY and CDR2 reads SMNVEV. The CDR3 starts with the cysteine, ends with the phenylalanine, and has 15 residues. Solely the CDR3 DNA is kept, with 45 bases framed from the first base. The germline ends are 11 bases apart after V is trimmed by 2 bases and J by 0 bases.

The material sequenced was peripheral blood, taken 28 days after the second dose of the MenACWY control vaccine. Recombination joined TRBV27 with TRBJ2-7, with TRBD2 tentatively as D gene (6 bases match). The TCR originated in an adult who received the MenACWY meningococcal vaccine as a control. The base sequence is TGTGCCAGCAGTTTAGTTAGCGGTAGCTCCTACGAGCAGTACTTC. Translated, this gives CASSLVSGSSYEQYF.